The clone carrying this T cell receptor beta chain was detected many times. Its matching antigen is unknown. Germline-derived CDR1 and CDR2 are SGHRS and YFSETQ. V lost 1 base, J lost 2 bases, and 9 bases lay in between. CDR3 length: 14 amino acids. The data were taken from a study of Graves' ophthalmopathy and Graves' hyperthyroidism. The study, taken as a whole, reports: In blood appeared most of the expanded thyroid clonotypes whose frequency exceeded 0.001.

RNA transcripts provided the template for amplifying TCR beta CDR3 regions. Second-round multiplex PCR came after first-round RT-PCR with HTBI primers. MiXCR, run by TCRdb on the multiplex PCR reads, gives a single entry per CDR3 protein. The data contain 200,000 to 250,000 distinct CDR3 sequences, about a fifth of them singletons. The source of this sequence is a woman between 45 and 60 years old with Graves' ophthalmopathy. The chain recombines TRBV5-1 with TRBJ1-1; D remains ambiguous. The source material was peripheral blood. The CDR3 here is CASSLRSVNTEAFF. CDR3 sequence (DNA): TGCGCCAGCAGCTTGCGAAGCGTTAACACTGAAGCTTTCTTT. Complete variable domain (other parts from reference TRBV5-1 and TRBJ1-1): KAGVTQTPRYLIKTRGQQVTLSCSPISGHRSVSWYQQTPGQGLQFLFEYFSETQRNKGNFPGRFSGRQFSNSRSEMNVSTLELGDSALYLCASSLRSVNTEAFFGQGTRLTVV.